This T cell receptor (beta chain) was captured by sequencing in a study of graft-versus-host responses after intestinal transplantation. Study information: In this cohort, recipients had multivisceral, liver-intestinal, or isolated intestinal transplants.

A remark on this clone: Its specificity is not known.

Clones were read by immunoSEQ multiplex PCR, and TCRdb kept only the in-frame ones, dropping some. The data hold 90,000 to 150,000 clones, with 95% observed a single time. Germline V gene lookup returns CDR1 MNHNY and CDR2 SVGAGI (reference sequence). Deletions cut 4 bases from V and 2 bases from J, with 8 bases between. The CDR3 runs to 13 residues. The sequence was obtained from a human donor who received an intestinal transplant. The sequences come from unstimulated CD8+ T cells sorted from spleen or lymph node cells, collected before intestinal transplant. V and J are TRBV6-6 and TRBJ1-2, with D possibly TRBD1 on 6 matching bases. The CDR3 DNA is TGTGCCAGCAGTTGGACAGAGAACTATGGCTACACCTTC. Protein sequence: CASSWTENYGYTF.